This T cell receptor (beta chain) was retrieved from a study of CXCR3 chemokines and chemotherapy response in bladder cancer (dated by TCRdb to the early 2020s). Some background on the complete study: Whether chemotherapy response in human bladder cancer was predicted by intratumoral CXCR3 chemokine system activity was examined in the study.

This clonotype has just a few counts. Its antigen target is currently unknown. No qualities accompany the bases; no much larger clone lies one base away. Library preparation was by PCR. These reads were obtained on an Illumina HiSeq 2500. TCRdb reprocessed the public reads (quality trimming at Q25 with fastp, clone calling with MiXCR) and kept in-frame beta chains. Every CDR3 protein is listed once, alongside the most common genes and DNA of its rows. The sample table lists roughly 8,000 distinct CDR3 sequences, over 9.5% of them with a count of one. The ten largest clonotypes hold more than 15% of the sample. Clipping removes 3 bases from V and 0 bases from J, with 11 as the unmatched junction base count. In the germline V gene, CDR1 corresponds to KGHDR and CDR2 to SFDVKD. From its cysteine to its phenylalanine, the CDR3 spans 19 amino acids. The kept DNA is CDR3 alone, 57 bases in frame from the first base.

The sample here was taken from a patient whose treatment included neoadjuvant chemotherapy. The receptor chain draws on TRBV24-1 and TRBJ2-5, with TRBD2 identical over 11 junction bases. This receptor was obtained from a human donor with bladder cancer that responded to neoadjuvant chemotherapy. CDR3 region: CATSDGGLTSGAYQETQYF. The DNA sequence reads TGTGCCACCAGTGATGGGGGGCTGACTAGCGGGGCTTACCAAGAGACCCAGTACTTC.